This record concerns one T cell receptor (beta chain) sequence. No antigen is known for it. Within one base of it there is no much larger clone, and no base qualities were kept. The data originate from a study of T cell responses to AZD1222 COVID-19 vaccine (dated by TCRdb to about 2021). Regarding the study in general: AZD1222 recipients with second doses at about 4 weeks or about 12 weeks were pooled, because spike-specific TCR depth and breadth did not differ between schedules. Trial participants were enrolled by age into 18-55, 56-69 and 70-plus year subgroups, with around 150, 28 and 57 TCR-sequenced participants respectively. A total of about 250 trial participants underwent TCR sequencing, of whom 207 had received two doses of AZD1222 and approximately 25 had received two doses of the MenACWY control vaccine. Results the study describes overall, beyond this receptor: Conclusions about previously exposed vaccinees are limited because only six or seven AZD1222 recipients were SARS-CoV-2 seropositive at baseline. Nearly half of unique spike-specific TCRs reportedly recognized epitopes outside regions mutated in the B.1.351 and B.1.1.7 variants. Spike-specific TCR breadth and depth rose significantly after two AZD1222 doses compared with day 0 and with MenACWY recipients. Because no samples from the day 14 peak response were available, repertoires could be characterized only after the peak T cell response. Participants were mostly white British and included more females than males, and it was suggested by the authors that clonal diversity may have been underestimated. The 56-69-year group was small, and its depth increase did not reach significance, likely because of low power. Vaccine-associated CD4 TCRs spanned the whole spike protein, with dominant responses in regions 160-218 and 743-854.

The CDR3 regions of human TCRbeta chains were subjected to immunosequencing. The authors' pipeline ran thus. TCRs in the repertoires were compared against a reference library of SARS-CoV-2-specific TCRs that had been generated with the MIRA antigen-specificity platform. Breadth was defined as the fraction of unique TCRs that were SARS-CoV-2-associated, and depth was defined as the fraction of total T cells that were SARS-CoV-2-associated. Using the MIRA data, every spike-specific TCR was mapped to the spike region that the TCR reacted to and assigned to either a CD4 or a CD8 class. Log10-transformed breadth and depth values were compared by one-way ANOVA with Sidak's multiple comparisons tests. TCRdb took this table from immuneACCESS and kept in-frame rearrangements with V and J called. Such tables lack part of the clones; where checked against another copy, unresolved V genes explain under half of the gap, and the rest is unexplained. V and J calls and clone size are given by that table; D and trimming were obtained from the DNA. The sample has around 100,000 clones on record, about 88% of them singletons. The top ten clonotypes cover 15% to 20% of the sample.

What this sample's time point label stands for: baseline before first vaccination. Vaccinee samples were obtained from the UK trials COV001 and COV002, which included a single-blind randomized controlled phase 2/3 trial of AZD1222 (ChAdOx1 nCoV-19) in healthy adults. For TCRbeta chain sequencing, PBMC samples from trial participants were taken at day 0 and at day 28 after the second dose. The germline ends are 16 bases apart after V is trimmed by 3 bases and J by 5 bases. From cysteine to phenylalanine, the CDR3 is 15 amino acids long. Only the CDR3 DNA stays, 45 bases, in frame from base 1. The germline V gene gives CDR1 as SGDLS and CDR2 as YYNGEE.

The V gene is TRBV9 and the J gene is TRBJ2-3, and perhaps TRBD2 as D gene, on 7 matching bases. The sequenced sample was peripheral blood, obtained on day 0 of AZD1222 vaccination. This receptor was identified in an adult in good health. CDR3 protein: CASSAAGAEKDTQYF. The DNA is TGTGCCAGCAGCGCTGCGGGGGCCGAAAAAGATACGCAGTATTTT.